Included here is one T cell receptor beta chain sequence, with context. There are 13 residues in the CDR3. CDR1 is SGDLS, CDR2 YYNGEE, per germline. V lost 0 bases to trimming and J lost 5 bases; unmatched junction nucleotides: 1. These data originate in a study of blood T cell repertoires in COVID-19. Across the whole study: Two negative PCRs, clearance, or symptom resolution were required of recovered Cohort 3 donors. PBMCs, B-cell-depleted T cells, or T cells were the source of the cDNA or gDNA that made up the material. Samples of COVID-19 (acute and convalescent) were obtained from the United States, Italy and Spain.

In terms of age and location, participants ranged from roughly 18 to 100 years and lived in approximately 26 US areas. The data were produced by immunoSEQ multiplex PCR, yet TCRdb's version contains in-frame clones alone and is incomplete. The sample shows some 190,000 clones, about 88% of them seen only once. V usage is TRBV9 and J usage is TRBJ2-5; 7 nucleotides agree with TRBD1. The sample was PBMCs or T cells enriched from blood (not recorded which). This receptor was obtained from a woman between 35 and 50 years old in a cohort exposed to, infected with or recovered from COVID-19 (not recorded which). CDR3 region: CASSVEQGETQYF. The CDR3 DNA is TGTGCCAGCAGCGTAGAACAGGGGGAGACCCAGTACTTC.